This TCR beta chain was sequenced for a study of cytomegalovirus exposure and HLA in healthy donors. Study-level results: Cytomegalovirus-associated status was assigned to some 160 TCR beta chains. A later analysis showed that HLA-associated TCR beta chains had undergone more clonal expansion than equally common others.

Worth noting for this clone: What it binds is not known.

The CDR3 has 16 residues. Germline values: CDR1 SGDLS, CDR2 YYNGEE. Trimming removed 3 bases at V and 3 bases at J, with 16 bases between. The primer mix had 60 Vbeta and 13 Jbeta primers. Libraries were prepared by immunoSEQ multiplex PCR; TCRdb keeps only in-frame clonotypes and omits some of them. Altogether about 83,000 clones are present, over 60% being singletons, with the ten largest covering 3.5% to 5%. The material sequenced was PBMCs. J is TRBJ1-3 and V is TRBV9; D is perhaps TRBD1 (5 bases). This TCR came from a man aged 55-75 years in good health and CMV-seronegative. CDR3: CASSGNPTDVGNTIYF. DNA for the CDR3: TGTGCCAGCAGCGGAAACCCGACAGACGTTGGAAACACCATATATTTT.